This section outlines one TCR beta chain sequence together with its context. As originally analysed: Reference gene primer amplification yielded estimated nucleated cell counts. Clones were sequenced by immunoSEQ multiplex PCR, and TCRdb holds only the in-frame ones, with some missing. The DNA gave D and trimming, while V, J and clone size come from that table. Found here are approximately 210,000 clones, approximately 82% of them singletons; the top ten hold approximately 12%. The sample belongs to a study of blood T cell repertoires in COVID-19. Trimming stripped 5 bases from V and 2 bases from J, with 16 bases between. This CDR3 comprises 15 residues. Looked up from germline, CDR1 is SGHTA and CDR2 is FQGNSA.

Input material: peripheral blood. The chain has TRBV7-2 and TRBJ2-7, with a tentative D call TRBD2 (6 bases). The TCR originated in a woman aged 40 to 49 with acute or convalescent COVID-19. This CDR3 reads CASSDQWRGTYEQYF. The DNA for the CDR3 is TGTGCCAGCAGCGACCAGTGGCGGGGCACCTACGAGCAGTACTTC.